This paragraph reports one TCR beta chain. Its antigen target is currently unknown. Base-call qualities are not available, and no considerably larger clone is one nucleotide away. TCR beta CDR3 regions were amplified from RNA transcripts. The TCR CDR3 was subjected to a first round of RT-PCR using the HTBI primer set and the Qiagen OneStep RT-PCR kit. The libraries were constructed in a second round of multiplex PCR and then size-selected and purified. Sequencing of the libraries was done on an Illumina HiSeq2000 using paired-end 100 bp reads. Per the source publication's procedure: SOAPnuke was used to process the raw data, throwing out any read that contained adapters or uncalled bases, had a mean Phred below 15, or lacked an exact constant-primer or identifier match. High-quality paired reads were merged with COPE v1.2.5, and unique nucleotide sequences were defined as clonotypes. MiTCR v1.1 was used to align the clonotypes against IMGT TRBV, TRBD and TRBJ reference segments. The analysis included only V-J combinations with a frequency above 0.0001, which together covered roughly 99% of the repertoires. The TCS score was defined as the ratio of F50 (clonal expansion) to E x V (chaos), calculated using BLOSUM62-based TCRdist between CDR3 peptides within each V-J. Welch's t-statistics and random forest reduced some 510 V-J features to 13, which were used in a naive Bayes classifier (R e1071). Using fastp trimming at Q25 and MiXCR clonotype assembly, TCRdb reanalyzed the public sequencing data and kept in-frame beta chains. One record per CDR3 amino acid sequence lists the most common genes and DNA. None of the V and J calls come from the authors' own analysis; TCRdb made them. The sample table shows hundreds of thousands of distinct CDR3 sequences, and 14% are seen once. Clones ranked in the top ten supply roughly a tenth of the sample.

This entry is derived from a study of T cells in Graves' hyperthyroidism and ophthalmopathy (dated by TCRdb to about 2019). With respect to the entire study: Peripheral blood samples were taken at the time of initial diagnosis, prior to any treatment. To identify TCR V-J signatures that set the groups apart, the researchers used a discovery cohort of more than 95 patients, made up of about 44 with Graves' ophthalmopathy and 57 with stable Graves' hyperthyroidism. An independent validation cohort of fewer than 20 hyperthyroidism patients and more than 15 patients who later progressed to ophthalmopathy tested prospective prediction of ophthalmopathy. For training and testing, the 100 or so patients in the discovery cohort were randomly divided in a 7:3 ratio. In addition, the study compared T-cell repertoires in thyroid tissue and in blood from about 6 Graves' hyperthyroidism patients. After blood sampling, hyperthyroidism patients were treated with methimazole at a starting dose of 30 mg daily, and ophthalmopathy patients were treated with high-dose intravenous methylprednisolone. According to the paper, TCR Vbeta CDR3 sequencing was carried out on 135 peripheral blood samples, which came from fewer than 50 ophthalmopathy, approximately 78 hyperthyroidism and some 17 progressor patients.

Including the terminal cysteine and phenylalanine, the CDR3 comprises 18 residues. Only CDR3 DNA is held: 54 bases, read in frame from base 1. Taken from the germline V gene, the CDR1 and CDR2 loops are MGHRA and YSYEKL. V has 1 base trimmed and J has 3 bases trimmed; junction bases matching no gene number 15. Overall study outcomes, separate from this receptor: In validation, the model predicted progression to ophthalmopathy with approximately 71% sensitivity and approximately 74% specificity, a median of approximately 6.5 months before onset. Most expanded thyroid clonotypes (frequency above 0.001) were also detected in blood, a finding suggesting that blood repertoires may reflect thyroid immune responses. No statistical method was used to set the sample size in advance, and investigators knew the group allocation. In cross-validation, a model built on a 13 V-J signature told ophthalmopathy apart from stable hyperthyroidism with 87.88% sensitivity and 81% to 82% specificity, and in testing the same model reached 80%/75%.

A patient counted as having stable Graves' hyperthyroidism if no progression to ophthalmopathy occurred over 18 months of follow-up. Hyperthyroidism patients were newly diagnosed, had a disease duration of under 2 months, and were aged 18 to 65 years. The study excluded patients with uncontrolled infections, other autoimmune diseases, pregnancy or lactation. Diagnoses were established on the basis of clinical symptoms, serum thyroxine and TRAb, thyroid ultrasound, and orbital computed tomography. PBMCs were isolated from 10 ml of fresh peripheral blood by Ficoll-Paque density gradient centrifugation. Total RNA was extracted using Trizol reagent, and RNA quality was assessed on an Agilent 2100 Bioanalyzer.

Recombination linked TRBV4-1 to TRBJ2-7, with TRBD2 matching 7 junction bases. This receptor was obtained from a young woman with Graves' hyperthyroidism. Material for sequencing was blood. The DNA is as follows: TGCGCCAGCAGCCAAGGTCCTTCAGGGCTAGCGGCCAGCTACGAGCAGTACTTC. Its amino acids are CASSQGPSGLAASYEQYF.